Sequencing of this T cell receptor (beta chain) was carried out in a study of PD-1 blockade in classical Hodgkin lymphoma. Study-level results: TCR diversity rose significantly by C4D1 in CD4+ but not CD8+ cells. Similar baseline diversity was found in complete responders and newly diagnosed patients. Repertoires differed for reasons still undefined, possibly disease activity or prior therapy.

As to time point: cycle 4 day 1 (C4D1), after less than 7 weeks of nivolumab. All the patients suffered relapse after autologous stem cell transplantation, and brentuximab vedotin exposure differed. V was cut by 3 bases and J by 0 bases, with 12 bases left in between. The CDR3 runs 15 residues. CDR1 is LNHDA, CDR2 SQIVND, per germline (reference sequence). Concerning this clone: Antigen unknown.

Sequencing used immunoSEQ multiplex PCR; TCRdb keeps in-frame clones, though not all of them. The sample lists 20,000 to 30,000 clones, around 80% seen once, with around 6.2% in the top ten. The specimen comprised peripheral blood mononuclear cells (PBMCs), sampled before the fourth cycle of nivolumab. The rearrangement uses TRBV19 and TRBJ2-7; D unresolved. The receptor comes from a human donor with classical Hodgkin lymphoma. The CDR3 loop is CASSISPSASYEQYF. The CDR3 DNA is TGTGCCAGTAGTATTTCTCCCTCGGCCTCCTACGAGCAGTACTTC.